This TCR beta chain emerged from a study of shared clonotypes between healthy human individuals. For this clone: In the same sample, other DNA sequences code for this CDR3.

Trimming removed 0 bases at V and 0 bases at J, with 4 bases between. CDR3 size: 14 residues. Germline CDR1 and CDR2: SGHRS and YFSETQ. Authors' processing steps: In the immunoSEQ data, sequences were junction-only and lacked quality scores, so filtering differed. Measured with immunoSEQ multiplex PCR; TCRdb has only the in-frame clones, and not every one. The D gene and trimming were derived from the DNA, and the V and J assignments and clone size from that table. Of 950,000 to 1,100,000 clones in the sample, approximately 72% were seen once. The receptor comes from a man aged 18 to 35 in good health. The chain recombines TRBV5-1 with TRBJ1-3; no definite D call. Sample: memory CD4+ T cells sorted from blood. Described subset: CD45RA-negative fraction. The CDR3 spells CASSLGSSGNTIYF. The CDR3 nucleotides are TGCGCCAGCAGCTTGGGGAGCTCTGGAAACACCATATATTTT.